These 15 T cell receptor beta chains share one sample of origin, sequenced in a study of blood T cell repertoires in COVID-19. The data were produced by immunoSEQ multiplex PCR, yet TCRdb's version contains in-frame clones alone and is incomplete. This sample has some 270,000 clones, with roughly 88% found just once. The specimen was PBMCs or T cells enriched from blood (not recorded which). The receptors stem from a woman aged 25-40 years who had recovered from COVID-19.

This clone was found a few times. The chain is built from TRBV28 and TRBJ1-2; D perhaps matches TRBD1 (5 bases). The germline V gene encodes CDR1 MDHEN and CDR2 SYDVKM. The CDR3 loop spans 16 amino acids. The ends were cut back, 1 base at V and 1 base at J, with 13 bases in the middle. The chain's CDR3 is CASSLYGAMRNYGYTF. CDR3 coding DNA: TGTGCCAGCAGTTTATATGGGGCAATGCGTAACTATGGCTACACCTTC.

There are a few counts of this clone. The chain uses TRBV18 and TRBJ1-1; TRBD1 is a possible D gene (5 bases). Germline loops: CDR1 KGHSH, CDR2 LQKENI. The CDR3 contains 13 residues. V was cut by 8 bases and J by 3 bases, with 13 bases left in between. The CDR3 is CASQPGGDTEAFF. The CDR3 DNA is TGTGCCAGCCAACCGGGGGGGGACACTGAAGCTTTCTTT.

This chain connects TRBV6-5 to TRBJ2-6; D is perhaps TRBD2 (6 bases). The germline gives CDR1 MNHEY, CDR2 SVGAGI. CDR3 length: 15 residues. Trimming pared 6 bases from V and 1 base from J, leaving 10 bases between. CDR3 sequence: CASSAGLSGANVLTF. The CDR3 DNA sequence: TGTGCCAGCAGCGCGGGACTGTCTGGGGCCAACGTCCTGACTTTC.

The rearrangement joins TRBV4-2 to TRBJ1-2; weak D call: TRBD1 (5 bases). This CDR3 is built from 13 residues. Trimming removed 1 base at V and 4 bases at J, with 7 bases between. Germline-derived CDR1 and CDR2 are LGHNA and YNFKEQ. The CDR3 DNA sequence: TGTGCCAGCAGCCAAGGGACAATCTATGGCTACACCTTC. Translating gives CASSQGTIYGYTF.

The rearrangement uses TRBV19 and TRBJ2-5; D is possibly TRBD1 (6 bases). The germline V gene has CDR1 LNHDA and CDR2 SQIVND (reference sequence). This CDR3 comprises 15 residues. The germline V and J ends were trimmed by 1 base and 0 bases, with 9 bases remaining between them. The CDR3, as DNA: TGTGCCAGTAGTATAGGTGGACAGTACCAAGAGACCCAGTACTTC. It specifies CASSIGGQYQETQYF.

This chain joins TRBV3-1 (or the pseudogene TRBV3-2) and TRBJ2-2, with D possibly matching TRBD1 (7 bases). CDR1 is LGHDT and CDR2 is YNNKEL in the germline V gene (reference sequence). The CDR3 covers 16 residues. Trimming took off 3 bases at V and 4 bases at J, with 15 bases between the two ends. CDR3 loop: CASSHGWQGGTGELFF. CDR3 sequence (DNA): TGTGCCAGCAGCCACGGTTGGCAGGGGGGCACCGGGGAGCTGTTTTTT.

This clone was seen once. The chain recombines TRBV6-5 with TRBJ1-6, with 7 bases lining up with TRBD1. CDR3 length equals 15 residues. J lost 5 bases, V lost 6 bases, and 7 bases had no gene match. Germline lookup yields CDR1 MNHEY and CDR2 SVGAGI. The CDR3 nucleotides read TGTGCCAGCAGCAACCGACAGGGAGATAATTCACCCCTCCACTTT. It codes for CASSNRQGDNSPLHF.

The chain links TRBV28 to TRBJ2-7; TRBD1 matches at 10 bases. The V gene's germline CDR1 is MDHEN and CDR2 SYDVKM. V shed 5 bases and J 4 bases; nucleotides not matched to a gene: 8. CDR3 length equals 15 residues. In DNA, the CDR3 is TGTGCCAGCAGTCCAAGGACAGGGGGATCGTACGAGCAGTACTTC. The encoded protein is CASSPRTGGSYEQYF.

This rearrangement joins TRBV2 to TRBJ2-3, with 7 nucleotides matching TRBD1. Per germline, CDR1 SNHLY and CDR2 FYNNEI. The CDR3 runs 14 residues. V lost 6 bases and J lost 1; bases outside the gene matches: 4. The CDR3 DNA sequence: TGTGCCAGCAGACAGGGGAGAGGCACAGATACGCAGTATTTT. As protein: CASRQGRGTDTQYF.

This chain uses TRBV30 with TRBJ2-7; the D is unclear. This CDR3 comprises 13 residues. V was clipped by 2 bases and J by 4 bases, with 12 bases between them. The germline V gene has CDR1 GTSNPN and CDR2 SVGIG (reference sequence). This CDR3 reads CAWSLLLGYEQYF. The CDR3, as DNA: TGTGCCTGGAGTTTACTCCTAGGTTACGAGCAGTACTTC.

The chain is built from TRBV7-8 and TRBJ1-2; TRBD1 is a possible D gene (5 bases). V lost 0 bases and J 10 bases, leaving 12 bases between the germline ends. The CDR3 consists of 13 residues. Germline-derived CDR1 and CDR2 are SGHVS and FQNEAQ. The CDR3 DNA follows: TGTGCCAGCAGCTTAGCGGGGACTTGGGACTACACCTTC. It codes for CASSLAGTWDYTF.

This chain joins TRBV3-1 (or the pseudogene TRBV3-2) and TRBJ2-1; the D gene is possibly TRBD2 (6 bases). V was shortened by 4 bases and J by 1 base, with 14 bases between the two germline ends. Germline CDR1 LGHDT, CDR2 YNNKEL (reference sequence). The CDR3 has 16 residues. This CDR3 is CASSRGLTRSYNEQFF. In nucleotides, the CDR3 is TGTGCCAGCAGCCGGGGCCTGACTAGATCCTACAATGAGCAGTTCTTC.

The V and J genes are TRBV10-3 and TRBJ1-5; no firm D call. Trimming pared 4 bases from V and 5 bases from J, leaving 12 bases between. Germline V CDR1 and CDR2: ENHRY, SYGVKD. This CDR3 contains 14 residues. In nucleotides, the CDR3 is TGTGCCATCAGTGGCGGCAGAGCGCATCAGCCCCAGCATTTT. Residues: CAISGGRAHQPQHF.

The CDR3 sequence: CASSLGGLSYNEQFF. The CDR3 region has the DNA TGTGCCAGCAGCTTAGGGGGGCTCTCCTACAATGAGCAGTTCTTC. This chain links TRBV7-6 with TRBJ2-1; a possible D gene is TRBD1 (6 bases). Trimming took 1 base from V and 0 from J, leaving 7 bases between them. The CDR3 loop spans 15 amino acids. Germline V CDR1 and CDR2: SGHVS, FNYEAQ.

This clone was picked up one time. The chain has TRBV28 and TRBJ1-4, with 7 bases lining up with TRBD1. This CDR3 is built from 13 residues. J was trimmed by 8 bases and V by 7 bases; bases with no gene match: 7. Germline CDR1 reads MDHEN; CDR2 reads SYDVKM. The CDR3 sequence: CASMTGSEEKLFF. As DNA, the CDR3 is TGTGCCAGCATGACAGGGTCAGAAGAAAAACTGTTTTTT. Based on the CDR3 plus reference TRBV28 and TRBJ1-4, the full variable domain is DVKVTQSSRYLVKRTGEKVFLECVQDMDHENMFWYRQDPGLGLRLIYFSYDVKMKEKGDIPEGYSVSREKKERFSLILESASTNQTSMYLCASMTGSEEKLFFGSGTQLSVL.